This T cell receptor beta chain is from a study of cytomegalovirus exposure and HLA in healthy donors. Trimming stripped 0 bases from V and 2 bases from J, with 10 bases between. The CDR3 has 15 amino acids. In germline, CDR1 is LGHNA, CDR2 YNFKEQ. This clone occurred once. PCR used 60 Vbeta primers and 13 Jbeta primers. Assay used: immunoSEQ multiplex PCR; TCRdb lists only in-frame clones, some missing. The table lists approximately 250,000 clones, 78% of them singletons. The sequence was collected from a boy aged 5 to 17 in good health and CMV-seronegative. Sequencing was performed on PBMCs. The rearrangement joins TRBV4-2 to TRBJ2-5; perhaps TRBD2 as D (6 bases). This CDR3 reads CASSQDFAGQETQYF. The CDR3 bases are TGTGCCAGCAGCCAAGATTTCGCGGGGCAAGAGACCCAGTACTTC.